This TCR beta chain was captured in a study of cytomegalovirus exposure and HLA in healthy donors. Notes on the study in general: The listing of 150 to 200 TCR beta chains classed them as cytomegalovirus-associated. Most TCR sequences were seen very rarely across donors, but some public TCRs occurred in many.

This clone showed up just a few times. Its antigen remains unknown. Measured with immunoSEQ multiplex PCR; TCRdb has only the in-frame clones, and not every one. Of 150,000 to 200,000 clones in the sample, approximately 84% were seen once. Germline assignment: CDR1 SGHRS and CDR2 YFSETQ. Trimming removed 3 bases at V and 3 bases at J, with 10 bases between. The CDR3 has 14 amino acids. The sequencing input was PBMCs. The chain combines TRBV5-1 with TRBJ2-1; D might be TRBD2 (6 bases). This clonotype was sampled from a man under 40 in good health and CMV-seropositive. CDR3 in amino acids: CASSSGENYNEQFF. In DNA form, the CDR3 reads TGCGCCAGCAGCTCGGGGGAGAACTACAATGAGCAGTTCTTC.